The rows below give T cell receptor beta chains drawn from one sample of a study of blood T cell repertoires in COVID-19. TCRdb's table, derived via immunoSEQ multiplex PCR, lists solely in-frame clones and lacks some. The table records fewer than 150,000 clones, 70% to 80% of them present only once. The source material was peripheral blood. These receptors originate from a man aged 55 to 70 who had recovered from COVID-19. Both conserved end residues are part of each CDR3. Clone sizes are given selectively: once, few, many, or a class where the clone is expanded.

clone_size v_call cdr3_aa
NA TRBV6-5 CASSYYPRLDGTIYF
NA TRBV28 CASRPGGEAETQYF
NA TRBV6-2/TRBV6-3 CASSYELGQTQYF
NA TRBV15 CATSRPPSGNEQYF
few TRBV5-6 CASSVTGTGVNEQFF
few TRBV18 CASSLEFKLFF
NA TRBV7-8 CASSTGTGGVEGTEAFF
NA TRBV4-3 CASSQESPWSAAGTDTQYF
NA TRBV5-4 CASSLQGRTGELFF
once TRBV28 CASSLRRPTGESEAFF
NA TRBV9 CASNLRGQGYGYTF
NA TRBV5-1 CASSPEPGQGFTEQYF
few TRBV7-2 CASSLQYEQYF
NA TRBV19 CASSIQSGGAGANVLTF
NA TRBV6-2/TRBV6-3 CASSSAASSSGNTIYF
NA TRBV6-2/TRBV6-3 CASSYTMGSEQYF
NA TRBV7-2 CASSLKVAGGVDEQFF
NA TRBV19 CASRSGTANTGELFF
NA TRBV27 CASCTGVYTGELFF
NA TRBV29-1 CSVSDQQTYGYTF
few TRBV6-2/TRBV6-3 CASSYGTPYTSELFF
NA TRBV6-1 CASSEAPGNHYGYTF
few TRBV4-2 CASSQVERVNSPLHF
once TRBV5-1 CASSLDGTSLPDEQFF
NA TRBV29-1 CSVAVNTEAFF
NA TRBV7-2 CASSLRGGPNTGELFF
NA TRBV27 CASSMNSVNSPLHF
NA TRBV9 CASSLEQRGNSPLHF
NA TRBV7-2 CASSLKRGAEQYF
NA TRBV10-3 CAISEGTGVYF
NA TRBV7-9 CASSFVAGASTDTQYF
NA TRBV9 CASSAFLDSNSPLHF
NA TRBV28 CASSLSGRAHEQYF
NA TRBV7-8 CASSPLVGISNQPQHF
few TRBV6-2/TRBV6-3 CASSPLTLAKNIQYF
NA TRBV5-1 CASSLGARQASYEQYF
NA TRBV5-6 CASNLAGVNTGELFF
NA TRBV6-5 CASTPSSGGYEQYF
NA TRBV7-8 CASSPRQGQETQYF
NA TRBV11-1 CASSLDSGTEAFF
NA TRBV28 CASKGQFNYGYTF
NA TRBV30 CAWSFGSSGNQPQHF